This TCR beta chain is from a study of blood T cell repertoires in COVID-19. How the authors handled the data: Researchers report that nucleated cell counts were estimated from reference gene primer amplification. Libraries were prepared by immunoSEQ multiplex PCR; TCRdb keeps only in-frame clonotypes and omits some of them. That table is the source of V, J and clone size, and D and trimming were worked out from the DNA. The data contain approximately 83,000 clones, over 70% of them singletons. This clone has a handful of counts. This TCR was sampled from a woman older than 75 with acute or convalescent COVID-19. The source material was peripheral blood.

CDR3 sequence reads: CALGKAGEGTDTQYF. CDR3 nucleotides: TGTGCCCTTGGCAAAGCGGGAGAGGGCACAGATACGCAGTATTTT. J is TRBJ2-3 and V is TRBV10-3; TRBD2 matches at 8 bases. Germline V gene data show CDR1 as ENHRY and CDR2 as SYGVKD. CDR3 length: 15 residues. V shed 11 bases, J shed 1 base, and the junction held 11 bases outside the gene matches.